The source of this T cell receptor beta chain is a study of T-cell memory formation after mild COVID-19. Overall study results and limits: Unconfirmed was the SARS-CoV-2 specificity of second-wave clones that peaked on day 37.

There are a few counts of this clonotype. Its antigen is still unknown. A single record per CDR3 protein comes from TCRdb applying MiXCR to the 5' RACE reads. The table records around 50,000 distinct CDR3 sequences, around 12% of them present only once. The germline V gene has CDR1 MNHNY and CDR2 SVGAGI (reference sequence). The V and J ends lost 6 bases and 5 bases respectively, with 11 bases between them. The CDR3 contains 13 residues. Sequences were obtained from PBMCs or a T cell subset sorted from them (not recorded which). The gene calls are TRBV6-6 and TRBJ2-1; D possibly corresponds to TRBD1 (6 bases). The TCR was taken from a man aged 18-30 years who had mild COVID-19 (a few samples of this study predate the infection). Cell type and time point are not known. CDR3 bases: TGTGCCAGCAGCGGGACACCCCACAATGAGCAGTTCTTC. Protein: CASSGTPHNEQFF.